These T cell receptor beta chains were read from a single sample in a study of blood T cell repertoires in COVID-19. Here immunoSEQ multiplex PCR was the method, and the copy in TCRdb shows in-frame clones only, minus some. This sample has a few hundred thousand clones, with about 87% found just once. Input material: PBMCs or T cells enriched from blood (not recorded which). The receptors derive from a man aged 25 to 40 who had recovered from COVID-19. Each CDR3 is given with its conserved first and last residue. D genes are given only for firm matches. Clone size appears in some rows only: once, few, many, or a class for an expanded clone.

abundance: -; j_gene: TRBJ2-7; v_gene: TRBV19; d_gene: -; CDR3nt: TGTGCCAGTAGTTTGGGCGGGACTCCGGGAGACGAGCAGTACTTC; CDR3aa: CASSLGGTPGDEQYF
abundance: -; j_gene: TRBJ1-3; v_gene: TRBV11-2; d_gene: -; CDR3nt: TGTGCCAGCAGCTTAAGTGGGACAAATCCTGGAAACACCATATATTTT; CDR3aa: CASSLSGTNPGNTIYF
abundance: -; j_gene: TRBJ2-7; v_gene: TRBV28; d_gene: TRBD1; CDR3nt: TGTGCCAGCAGTTTATATCAATTTATGGTCGACAGGGGGCCCTACGAGCAGTACTTC; CDR3aa: CASSLYQFMVDRGPYEQYF
abundance: -; j_gene: TRBJ2-7; v_gene: TRBV6-5; d_gene: TRBD1; CDR3nt: TGTGCCAGCAGGACAGGGGGCAGGTACGAGCAGTACTTC; CDR3aa: CASRTGGRYEQYF
abundance: few; j_gene: TRBJ2-7; v_gene: TRBV7-2; d_gene: -; CDR3nt: TGTGCCAGCAGCTTCCGGGAGAGCTCCTACGAGCAGTACTTC; CDR3aa: CASSFRESSYEQYF
abundance: few; j_gene: TRBJ1-2; v_gene: TRBV24-1; d_gene: -; CDR3nt: TGTGCCACCAGTGACAGGGTAGATGGCTACACCTTC; CDR3aa: CATSDRVDGYTF
abundance: -; j_gene: TRBJ2-7; v_gene: TRBV4-2; d_gene: -; CDR3nt: TGTGCCAGCAGCCAAGGCGAAAAAGGGGGCTACGAGCAGTACTTC; CDR3aa: CASSQGEKGGYEQYF
abundance: -; j_gene: TRBJ1-6; v_gene: TRBV19; d_gene: TRBD1; CDR3nt: TGTGCCAGTAGCGACAGGGTAACTTCACCCCTCCACTTT; CDR3aa: CASSDRVTSPLHF
abundance: -; j_gene: TRBJ1-3; v_gene: TRBV2; d_gene: -; CDR3nt: TGTGCTGTCGCGGGACTCTCTGGAAACACCATATATTTT; CDR3aa: CAVAGLSGNTIYF
abundance: -; j_gene: TRBJ1-5; v_gene: TRBV3-1/TRBV3-2; d_gene: -; CDR3nt: TGTGCCAGCAGCCAAGGCCGGGGGGGCGGCAATCAGCCCCAGCATTTT; CDR3aa: CASSQGRGGGNQPQHF
abundance: -; j_gene: TRBJ2-2; v_gene: TRBV30; d_gene: TRBD2; CDR3nt: TGTGCCTGGAGCCCCAACCCGGGACTAGCGGGAGGGGCGAACACCGGGGAGCTGTTTTTT; CDR3aa: CAWSPNPGLAGGANTGELFF
abundance: -; j_gene: TRBJ2-7; v_gene: TRBV7-2; d_gene: TRBD2; CDR3nt: TGTGCCAGCAGCCCGATAGCGGGAGGGGTCTACGAGCAGTACTTC; CDR3aa: CASSPIAGGVYEQYF
abundance: once; j_gene: TRBJ2-3; v_gene: TRBV7-8; d_gene: -; CDR3nt: TGTGCCAGCAGCTTTCAGGGGCCCCAATCCACAGATACGCAGTATTTT; CDR3aa: CASSFQGPQSTDTQYF
abundance: -; j_gene: TRBJ1-2; v_gene: TRBV15; d_gene: TRBD1; CDR3nt: TGTGCCACCAGGGATACGACAGGGGCCTATGGCTACACCTTC; CDR3aa: CATRDTTGAYGYTF
abundance: -; j_gene: TRBJ2-2; v_gene: TRBV5-4; d_gene: TRBD2; CDR3nt: TGTGCCAGCACCAAGCTCCTAGCGGGGTTCGCAACCGGGGAGCTGTTTTTT; CDR3aa: CASTKLLAGFATGELFF
abundance: once; j_gene: TRBJ1-5; v_gene: TRBV7-2; d_gene: TRBD1; CDR3nt: TGTGCCAGCAGCTCGGGACAGGGACTTAGCAATCAGCCCCAGCATTTT; CDR3aa: CASSSGQGLSNQPQHF
abundance: -; j_gene: TRBJ2-7; v_gene: TRBV7-2; d_gene: TRBD2; CDR3nt: TGTGCCAGCAGCTGGGCGGCTAGCGGGGGGCGGTACGAGCAGTACTTC; CDR3aa: CASSWAASGGRYEQYF
abundance: -; j_gene: TRBJ1-6; v_gene: TRBV12-1; d_gene: -; CDR3nt: TGTGCCAGCAGCTTTAAGGGACTGAAGAATTCACCCCTCCACTTT; CDR3aa: CASSFKGLKNSPLHF
abundance: -; j_gene: TRBJ1-2; v_gene: TRBV7-8; d_gene: TRBD1; CDR3nt: TGTGCCAGCCAGGGACAGGGTAGTGGCTACACCTTC; CDR3aa: CASQGQGSGYTF
abundance: -; j_gene: TRBJ1-2; v_gene: TRBV15; d_gene: TRBD1; CDR3nt: TGTGCCACCAGCAGAGCCCGGGGGACAGCGGTCGGCTACACCTTC; CDR3aa: CATSRARGTAVGYTF
abundance: -; j_gene: TRBJ2-7; v_gene: TRBV3-1/TRBV3-2; d_gene: -; CDR3nt: TGTGCCAGCAGCCAAGGGGCAGGGGTGGACTTC; CDR3aa: CASSQGAGVDF
abundance: once; j_gene: TRBJ2-5; v_gene: TRBV7-2; d_gene: TRBD2; CDR3nt: TGTGCCAGCAGCTTAGCAACTAGCGGGGGCGAGACCCAGTACTTC; CDR3aa: CASSLATSGGETQYF
abundance: once; j_gene: TRBJ1-5; v_gene: TRBV30; d_gene: -; CDR3nt: TGTGCCTGGAGTGTACGAGACTCTTATAGCAATCAGCCCCAGCATTTT; CDR3aa: CAWSVRDSYSNQPQHF
abundance: -; j_gene: TRBJ1-2; v_gene: TRBV14; d_gene: -; CDR3nt: TGTGCCAGCAGCCAAAGCGAGAAGTATGGCTACACCTTC; CDR3aa: CASSQSEKYGYTF
abundance: -; j_gene: TRBJ2-7; v_gene: TRBV4-1; d_gene: -; CDR3nt: TGCGCCAGCAGCCAAGATAGAGGGTCCTACGAGCAGTACTTC; CDR3aa: CASSQDRGSYEQYF
abundance: few; j_gene: TRBJ1-5; v_gene: TRBV7-2; d_gene: -; CDR3nt: TGTGCCAGCAGCTCCCAGGGGTCTCAGCCCCAGCATTTT; CDR3aa: CASSSQGSQPQHF
abundance: -; j_gene: TRBJ2-1; v_gene: TRBV19; d_gene: TRBD2; CDR3nt: TGTGCCAGTAGTATACGCCCAGCGGGAGTATCCTACAATGAGCAGTTCTTC; CDR3aa: CASSIRPAGVSYNEQFF
abundance: few; j_gene: TRBJ2-3; v_gene: TRBV10-2; d_gene: -; CDR3nt: TGCGCCAGCAGTGAGTCGGCTTTGAGCGGAGGCACAGATACGCAGTATTTT; CDR3aa: CASSESALSGGTDTQYF
abundance: few; j_gene: TRBJ2-7; v_gene: TRBV6-2/TRBV6-3; d_gene: TRBD2; CDR3nt: TGTGCCAGCAGTTTGAGCGGGGGGGCCTGGAAGCAGTACTTC; CDR3aa: CASSLSGGAWKQYF
abundance: -; j_gene: TRBJ2-5; v_gene: TRBV27; d_gene: TRBD1; CDR3nt: TGTGCCAGCAGTTTATGGGGCCCATCGACAGGGATAGAAGGAGAGACCCAGTACTTC; CDR3aa: CASSLWGPSTGIEGETQYF
abundance: -; j_gene: TRBJ2-7; v_gene: TRBV11-2; d_gene: TRBD2; CDR3nt: TGTGCCAGCAGCTTAGCCGGGGGGGATTACGAGCAGTACTTC; CDR3aa: CASSLAGGDYEQYF
abundance: once; j_gene: TRBJ2-7; v_gene: TRBV18; d_gene: TRBD2; CDR3nt: TGTGCCAGCTCACCACCGGCGACTAGCGGGGGCTACGAGCAGTACTTC; CDR3aa: CASSPPATSGGYEQYF
abundance: -; j_gene: TRBJ1-1; v_gene: TRBV5-1; d_gene: TRBD1; CDR3nt: TGCGCCAGCAGCTCGACAGGGGGGTTGAACACTGAAGCTTTCTTT; CDR3aa: CASSSTGGLNTEAFF
abundance: few; j_gene: TRBJ1-4; v_gene: TRBV3-1/TRBV3-2; d_gene: -; CDR3nt: TGTGCCAGCACCCCGCCCGGGGTGGGAAGCAAACTGTTTTTT; CDR3aa: CASTPPGVGSKLFF
abundance: -; j_gene: TRBJ2-7; v_gene: TRBV27; d_gene: TRBD1; CDR3nt: TGTGCCAGCAGTTTAGGGACAGGGGTATACGAGCAGTACTTC; CDR3aa: CASSLGTGVYEQYF
abundance: -; j_gene: TRBJ2-7; v_gene: TRBV9; d_gene: -; CDR3nt: TGTGCCAGCAGCGTAGCTGGGGGGGCAGGGACCTACGAGCAGTACTTC; CDR3aa: CASSVAGGAGTYEQYF
abundance: -; j_gene: TRBJ1-5; v_gene: TRBV10-3; d_gene: -; CDR3nt: TGTGCCATCAGTGAGTCGGCAGGGAAGATTAATCAGCCCCAGCATTTT; CDR3aa: CAISESAGKINQPQHF
abundance: -; j_gene: TRBJ1-5; v_gene: TRBV7-9; d_gene: TRBD1; CDR3nt: TGTGCCAGCAGCTTGGGCCGGGACAGGAGCAATCAGCCCCAGCATTTT; CDR3aa: CASSLGRDRSNQPQHF
abundance: once; j_gene: TRBJ1-1; v_gene: TRBV6-6; d_gene: TRBD1; CDR3nt: TGTGCCAGCAGTTACTCCAGGGGGGACACTGAAGCTTTCTTT; CDR3aa: CASSYSRGDTEAFF
abundance: -; j_gene: TRBJ1-6; v_gene: TRBV2; d_gene: -; CDR3nt: TGTGCCAGCAGGACAAAGGACAGTGGCAATTCACCCCTCCACTTT; CDR3aa: CASRTKDSGNSPLHF
abundance: -; j_gene: TRBJ2-2; v_gene: TRBV11-2; d_gene: -; CDR3nt: TGTGCCAGCAGCTCCGGAGTGAACACCGGGGAGCTGTTTTTT; CDR3aa: CASSSGVNTGELFF
abundance: -; j_gene: TRBJ1-2; v_gene: TRBV6-6; d_gene: TRBD1; CDR3nt: TGTGCCAGCAGTTACGGGGGGGACAGGGGCAACTATGGCTACACCTTC; CDR3aa: CASSYGGDRGNYGYTF
abundance: -; j_gene: TRBJ1-3; v_gene: TRBV6-5; d_gene: -; CDR3nt: TGTGCCAGCAGGACAAGGGGTATTGGAAACACCATATATTTT; CDR3aa: CASRTRGIGNTIYF
abundance: once; j_gene: TRBJ2-1; v_gene: TRBV19; d_gene: -; CDR3nt: TGTGCCAGTAGTACATCGCTACTAGATTCGAATGAGCAGTTCTTC; CDR3aa: CASSTSLLDSNEQFF
abundance: once; j_gene: TRBJ1-2; v_gene: TRBV27; d_gene: -; CDR3nt: TGTGCCAGCAGTTTAAAGTGGGACATTTATTTCTATGGCTACACCTTC; CDR3aa: CASSLKWDIYFYGYTF
abundance: -; j_gene: TRBJ2-2; v_gene: TRBV7-6; d_gene: -; CDR3nt: TGTGCCAGCAGCTTAATGGGGGACACTTATTCCACCGGGGAGCTGTTTTTT; CDR3aa: CASSLMGDTYSTGELFF
abundance: -; j_gene: TRBJ2-7; v_gene: TRBV9; d_gene: TRBD2; CDR3nt: TGTGCCAGCAGCGCGACGGGCGGGAGCGACGAGCAGTACTTC; CDR3aa: CASSATGGSDEQYF
abundance: -; j_gene: TRBJ1-1; v_gene: TRBV5-1; d_gene: TRBD1; CDR3nt: TGCGCCAGCACCATTGGACAGGGGGCTGAAGCTTTCTTT; CDR3aa: CASTIGQGAEAFF
abundance: -; j_gene: TRBJ2-7; v_gene: TRBV9; d_gene: TRBD2; CDR3nt: TGTGCCAGCAGCATGCCTCGCGGCGGGAGCATGTCCTACGAGCAGTACTTC; CDR3aa: CASSMPRGGSMSYEQYF
abundance: -; j_gene: TRBJ1-4; v_gene: TRBV30; d_gene: -; CDR3nt: TGTGCCTTTGGTGGGGACAATAATGAAAAACTGTTTTTT; CDR3aa: CAFGGDNNEKLFF
abundance: -; j_gene: TRBJ2-1; v_gene: TRBV6-5; d_gene: -; CDR3nt: TGTGCCAGCAGTTATTCCAGGTTTAATGAGCAGTTCTTC; CDR3aa: CASSYSRFNEQFF
abundance: -; j_gene: TRBJ2-1; v_gene: TRBV10-2; d_gene: TRBD2; CDR3nt: TGCGCCAGCAGACCGGGACTAGCGGGCAATGAGCAGTTCTTC; CDR3aa: CASRPGLAGNEQFF
abundance: -; j_gene: TRBJ2-1; v_gene: TRBV5-8; d_gene: TRBD1; CDR3nt: TGTGCCAGCAGCTCAACCGGGACAGGGTTCAATGAGCAGTTCTTC; CDR3aa: CASSSTGTGFNEQFF